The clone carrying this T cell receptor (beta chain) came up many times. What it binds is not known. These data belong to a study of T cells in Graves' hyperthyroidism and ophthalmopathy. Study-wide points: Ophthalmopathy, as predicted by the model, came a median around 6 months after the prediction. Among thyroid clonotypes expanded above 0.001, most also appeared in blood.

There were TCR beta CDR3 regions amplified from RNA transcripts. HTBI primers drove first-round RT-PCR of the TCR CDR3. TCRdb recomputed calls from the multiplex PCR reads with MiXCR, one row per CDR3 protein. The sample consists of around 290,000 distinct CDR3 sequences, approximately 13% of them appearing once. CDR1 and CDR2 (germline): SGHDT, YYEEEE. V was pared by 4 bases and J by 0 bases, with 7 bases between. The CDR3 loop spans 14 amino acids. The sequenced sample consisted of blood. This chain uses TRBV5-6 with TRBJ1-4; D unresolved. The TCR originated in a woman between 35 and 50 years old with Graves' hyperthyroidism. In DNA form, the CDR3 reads TGTGCCAGCAGCCTGAAGACAACTAATGAAAAACTGTTTTTT. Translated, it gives CASSLKTTNEKLFF.